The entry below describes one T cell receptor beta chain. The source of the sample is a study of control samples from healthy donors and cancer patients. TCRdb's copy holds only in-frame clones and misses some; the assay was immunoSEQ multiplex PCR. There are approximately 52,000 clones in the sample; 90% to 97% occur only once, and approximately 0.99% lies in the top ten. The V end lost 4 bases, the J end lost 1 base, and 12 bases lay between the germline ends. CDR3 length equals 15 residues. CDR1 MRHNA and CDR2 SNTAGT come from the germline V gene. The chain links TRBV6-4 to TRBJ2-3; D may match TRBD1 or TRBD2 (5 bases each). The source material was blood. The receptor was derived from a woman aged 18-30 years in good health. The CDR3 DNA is TGTGCCAGCAGTGTTCGGGGCGGAGGCACAGATACGCAGTATTTT. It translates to CASSVRGGGTDTQYF.